The 16 T cell receptor beta chains listed next were all sequenced from one sample in a study of T-cell memory formation after mild COVID-19. TCRdb itself ran the 5' RACE reads through MiXCR, one entry per CDR3 protein. This sample carries hundreds of thousands of distinct CDR3 sequences, less than 25% of them seen once, and the ten largest clones take roughly 9.1%. The sample comprised PBMCs or a T cell subset sorted from them (not recorded which). Receptor source: an adult woman who had mild COVID-19 (a few samples of this study predate the infection). Cell type and time point are not known.

This rearrangement joins TRBV29-1 to TRBJ1-1, with D possibly matching TRBD1 (5 bases). The CDR3 extends over 11 amino acids. Trimming removed 6 bases at V and 8 bases at J, with 13 bases between. Germline values: CDR1 SQVTM, CDR2 ANQGSEA. The CDR3 spells CSVIPGAEAFF. The CDR3 DNA follows: TGCAGCGTAATTCCCGGGGCAGAAGCTTTCTTT. The full variable domain, rest sourced from reference TRBV29-1 and TRBJ1-1, is SAVISQKPSRDICQRGTSLTIQCQVDSQVTMMFWYRQQPGQSLTLIATANQGSEATYESGFVIDKFPISRPNLTFSTLTVSNMSPEDSSIYLCSVIPGAEAFFGQGTRLTVV.

The chain has TRBV6-5 and TRBJ2-1; D is unresolved. The CDR3 contains 15 residues. V lost 0 bases and J lost 3, with 9 bases in between. Germline values: CDR1 MNHEY, CDR2 SVGAGI. CDR3 loop: CASSYSPRSYNEQFF. In DNA form, the CDR3 reads TGTGCCAGCAGTTACTCCCCGAGGAGCTACAATGAGCAGTTCTTC.

This clonotype was detected a few times. The chain joins TRBV6-4 to TRBJ1-1; D gene unclear. V was cut by 3 bases and J by 4 bases, with 9 bases left in between. The CDR3 loop spans 13 amino acids. In germline, CDR1 is MRHNA, CDR2 SNTAGT. CDR3 residues: CASSERVGTEAFF. CDR3 nucleotides: TGTGCCAGCAGTGAGAGGGTTGGCACTGAAGCTTTCTTT.

The J gene is TRBJ2-5, the V gene TRBV12-3 or TRBV12-4; 7 nucleotides match TRBD2. The length of the CDR3 is 14 residues. The J segment lost 2 bases and the V segment lost 6 bases, leaving 6 bases of the junction unmatched. CDR3 residues: CASSQTSVQETQYF. The CDR3 nucleotides read TGTGCCAGCAGCCAAACTAGCGTTCAAGAGACCCAGTACTTC.

This clonotype was found a few times. The chain links TRBV5-1 to TRBJ2-5; D is possibly TRBD1 (6 bases). The CDR3 loop spans 15 amino acids. V was pared by 0 bases and J by 5 bases, with 14 bases between. Germline lookup yields CDR1 SGHRS and CDR2 YFSETQ. CDR3 sequence: CASSLVPGAGETQYF. The CDR3 nucleotides read TGCGCCAGCAGCTTGGTACCAGGGGCAGGGGAGACCCAGTACTTC.

This clonotype was detected only a few times. The chain links TRBV10-3 to TRBJ2-3; no reliable D call. From germline, CDR1 is ENHRY and CDR2 SYGVKD. V was cut by 10 bases and J by 3 bases, with 17 bases left in between. CDR3 length: 14 residues. As DNA, the CDR3 is TGTGCCACCGCCGGCGAGTTAGGGACAGATACGCAGTATTTT. This codes for CATAGELGTDTQYF.

In its sample, this clonotype was seen a few times. This chain uses TRBV6-5 with TRBJ2-5; tentatively, D is TRBD1 (6 bases). This CDR3 has 14 residues. Germline CDR1 and CDR2: MNHEY and SVGAGI. V lost 2 bases and J lost 0, with 7 bases in between. The CDR3 sequence is CASSYNRDQETQYF. The CDR3 nucleotides are TGTGCCAGCAGTTACAACAGGGACCAAGAGACCCAGTACTTC.

The rearrangement links TRBV5-5 to TRBJ2-7, with 8 positions matching TRBD2. The CDR3 runs to 15 residues. V shed 1 base and J 3 bases; nucleotides not matched to a gene: 6. Per germline, CDR1 SGHKS and CDR2 YYEKEE (reference sequence). CDR3 coding DNA: TGTGCCAGCAGCTTGAATAGCGGGACATTCTACGAGCAGTACTTC. This encodes CASSLNSGTFYEQYF.

The CDR3 sequence is CASSLGRTGGSGYTF. In nucleotides, the CDR3 is TGTGCCAGCAGCCTGGGAAGGACAGGGGGCTCAGGCTACACCTTC. V gene TRBV5-5 combines with J gene TRBJ1-2, with 11 bases matching TRBD1. V was clipped by 4 bases and J by 8 bases; unmatched bases: 10. Germline V gives CDR1 SGHKS, CDR2 YYEKEE (reference sequence). The CDR3 totals 15 residues. Together with reference TRBV5-5 and TRBJ1-2, the CDR3 gives the full variable domain: DAGVTQSPTHLIKTRGQQVTLRCSPISGHKSVSWYQQVLGQGPQFIFQYYEKEERGRGNFPDRFSARQFPNYSSELNVNALLLGDSALYLCASSLGRTGGSGYTFGSGTRLTVV.

The chain is built from TRBV2 and TRBJ2-1, with D perhaps given as TRBD1 or TRBD2 (5 bases each). Germline assignment: CDR1 SNHLY and CDR2 FYNNEI. With 3 bases removed from V and 0 bases from J, the gap between germline ends came to 9 bases. CDR3 length: 15 amino acids. The CDR3 spells CASSDEGSSYNEQFF. In DNA form, the CDR3 reads TGTGCCAGCAGTGACGAGGGGAGCTCCTACAATGAGCAGTTCTTC.

This clonotype was found a few times. V gene TRBV27 combines with J gene TRBJ1-4; D unclear. The CDR3 sequence is 14 residues long. Trimming took 8 bases from V and 8 from J, leaving 18 bases between them. Looked up from germline, CDR1 is MNHEY and CDR2 is SMNVEV (reference sequence). The CDR3 coding sequence is TGTGCCAGCGGATACGCGCGACTGGGGGAAAAACTGTTTTTT. Translated: CASGYARLGEKLFF.

This clonotype has at least ten counts. The V and J genes are TRBV11-3 and TRBJ2-6, with 7 bases aligning to TRBD2. CDR1 and CDR2 (germline): SGHNT, YENEEA. The V gene end was trimmed by 3 bases and the J gene end by 8 bases; junction bases not matched to a gene: 13. The CDR3 consists of 17 residues. CDR3 in amino acids: CASSFSGGYSETNVLTF. In DNA, the CDR3 is TGTGCCAGCAGCTTTTCGGGGGGTTATTCGGAAACCAACGTCCTGACTTTC.

The gene calls are TRBV24-1 and TRBJ2-2, with D possibly TRBD1 on 6 matching bases. Trimming took 3 bases from V and 7 from J, leaving 8 bases between them. In germline, CDR1 is KGHDR, CDR2 SFDVKD. The CDR3 has 13 amino acids. CDR3 region: CATSDVTGGELFF. The CDR3 DNA follows: TGTGCCACCAGTGATGTGACAGGCGGGGAGCTGTTTTTT.

This clonotype was detected a few times. The chain links TRBV19 to TRBJ1-2; maybe TRBD1 (6 bases). The CDR3 has 15 residues. CDR1 and CDR2 from the germline V gene are LNHDA and SQIVND (reference sequence). With 5 bases removed from V and 8 bases from J, the gap between germline ends came to 21 bases. The CDR3 is CASSPRRGAGLGYTF. The CDR3 nucleotides read TGTGCCAGTAGTCCCCGCAGGGGCGCAGGGTTGGGCTACACCTTC.

Written as DNA, the CDR3 is TGCGCCAGCAGCTTGGGGCAGGGAGTTCCGAACTACAATGAGCAGTTCTTC. Its translation is CASSLGQGVPNYNEQFF. The chain recombines TRBV5-1 with TRBJ2-1; D may be TRBD1 or TRBD2 (5 bases each). V dropped 0 bases and J dropped 3 bases, with 16 bases sitting between them. CDR1 SGHRS and CDR2 YFSETQ come from the germline V gene. The CDR3 consists of 17 residues.

This clonotype was counted only a few times. The chain joins TRBV13 to TRBJ2-5; 9 positions agree with TRBD2. The CDR3 extends over 15 amino acids. Germline CDR1 reads PRHDT; CDR2 reads FYEKMQ (reference sequence). The V segment lost 5 bases and the J segment 5 bases; nucleotides outside the gene matches: 9. In DNA form, the CDR3 reads TGTGCCAGCAGCGAGGGACTAGCTGGTCGGGAGACCCAGTACTTC. It codes for CASSEGLAGRETQYF.